This T cell receptor (beta chain) was recovered during a study of T cell responses to AZD1222 COVID-19 vaccine. This clone appeared a single time. The antigen is undetermined. Assay: immunoSEQ multiplex PCR; the TCRdb copy retains only in-frame clones and omits some. The sample lists around 120,000 clones, roughly 89% occurring once. Study results and caveats: Donors skewed white British and female; clonal diversity was possibly underestimated. CD4 TCRs linked to vaccination spanned spike, dominating at 160-218 and 743-854. Reports say nearly half of spike-specific TCRs go after unmutated variant regions. Repertoire samples came only from after the peak T cell response.

CDR1 is SNHLY and CDR2 is FYNNEI in the germline V gene. The CDR3 length is 15 residues. Trimming left V 6 bases short and J 1 base short, with 15 bases between. Source: peripheral blood, taken on day 0 of AZD1222 vaccination. The rearrangement joins TRBV2 to TRBJ1-1, with D tentatively TRBD1 (5 bases). The sequence came from an adult in good health. The CDR3 DNA reads as TGTGCCAGCAGCCAACGACAGTTGGGGAACACTGAAGCTTTCTTT. This gives the protein CASSQRQLGNTEAFF.